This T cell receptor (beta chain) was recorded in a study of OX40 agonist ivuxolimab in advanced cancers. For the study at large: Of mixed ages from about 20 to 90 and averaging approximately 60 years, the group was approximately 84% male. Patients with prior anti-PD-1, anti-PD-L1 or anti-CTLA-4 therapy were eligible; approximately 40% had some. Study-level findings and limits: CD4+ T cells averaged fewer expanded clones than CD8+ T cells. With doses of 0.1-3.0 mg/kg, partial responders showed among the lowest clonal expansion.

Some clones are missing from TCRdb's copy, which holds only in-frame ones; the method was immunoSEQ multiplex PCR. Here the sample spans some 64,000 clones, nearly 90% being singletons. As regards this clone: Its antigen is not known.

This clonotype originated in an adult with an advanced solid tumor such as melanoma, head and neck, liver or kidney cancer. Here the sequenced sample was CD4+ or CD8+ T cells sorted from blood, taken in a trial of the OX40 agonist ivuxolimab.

In DNA, the CDR3 is TGCAGCGCACCGGGACAGGGGTTTGGCACTGAAGCTTTCTTT. Translated: CSAPGQGFGTEAFF. The gene calls are TRBV29-1 and TRBJ1-1; 10 positions match TRBD1. Germline V lookup: CDR1 SQVTM, CDR2 ANQGSEA. V was clipped by 7 bases and J by 4 bases; unmatched bases: 9. The CDR3 is 14 residues long.